The 11 T cell receptor beta chains below all came from one sample that was sequenced in a study of response to subunit inactivated influenza vaccine. TCRdb re-analysed the RT-PCR reads in MiXCR, keeping a single row per CDR3 protein. The repertoire holds hundreds of thousands of distinct CDR3 sequences, with around 13% as singletons. The starting material was PBMCs from blood, obtained 14 to 15 days before vaccination. These receptors were obtained from a man aged 50 to 59 who received an inactivated influenza vaccine.

The chain combines TRBV12-3 or TRBV12-4 with TRBJ2-5, with 12 bases identical to TRBD2. The CDR3 sequence is 17 residues long. The V and J ends lost 2 bases and 5 bases, in that order; junction bases with no gene match: 9. The CDR3 protein is CASSLRRTSGVGETQYF. The CDR3 DNA reads TGTGCCAGCAGTTTAAGGCGGACTAGCGGGGTGGGGGAGACCCAGTACTTC.

The gene calls are TRBV2 and TRBJ1-4; D not resolved. This CDR3 region has 15 residues. Trimming removed 4 bases from V and 4 bases from J, with 13 bases in between. Germline loops: CDR1 SNHLY, CDR2 FYNNEI. CDR3 region: CASSAAARLNEKLFF. The CDR3 nucleotides read TGTGCCAGCAGTGCCGCCGCCCGCCTTAATGAAAAACTGTTTTTT.

The chain couples TRBV4-1 to TRBJ1-1; no definite D call. Trimming stripped 0 bases from V and 8 bases from J, with 19 bases between. This CDR3 has 16 residues. Germline CDR1 and CDR2: MGHRA and YSYEKL. In nucleotides, the CDR3 is TGCGCCAGCAGCCAAGAAAGGGTGGAGTTTCCAGACGAAGCTTTCTTT. Residues: CASSQERVEFPDEAFF.

This clonotype appeared a few times. The chain couples TRBV6-1 to TRBJ2-7; D might be TRBD2 (5 bases). CDR3 length: 14 residues. Trimming shortened V by 10 bases and J by 1 base, and 17 bases separated the two germline ends. Germline-derived CDR1 and CDR2 are MNHNS and SASEGT. CDR3 coding DNA: TGTGCCACCTCATCGGACTTACATTCCTACGAGCAGTACTTC. Translated, it gives CATSSDLHSYEQYF.

This clonotype was counted a few times. The junction differs from germline at one of its ends, possibly a read error. The CDR3 here is CASSTTGTAFF. As DNA, the CDR3 is TGTGCCAGCAGTACCACCGGGACGGCCTTCTTC. The chain couples TRBV12-3 or TRBV12-4 to TRBJ2-7; tentatively, D is TRBD1 or TRBD2 (5 bases each). The CDR3 is 11 residues long.

This clonotype was seen ten or more times. This chain links TRBV15 with TRBJ1-6; D possibly corresponds to TRBD1 (6 bases). V lost 1 base and J lost 9, with 13 bases in between. The CDR3 extends over 15 amino acids. From germline, CDR1 is LNHNV and CDR2 YYDKDF (reference sequence). CDR3 sequence (DNA): TGTGCCACCAGCAGAGCTCGGGGGCAAGGTTCACCCCTCCACTTT. Translation: CATSRARGQGSPLHF.

The chain links TRBV12-3 or TRBV12-4 to TRBJ2-3; 12 nucleotides match TRBD2. The length of the CDR3 is 17 residues. After removal of 3 bases from V and 3 bases from J, the junction contained 7 bases not matched to a gene. This CDR3 reads CASSLIRLAGVTDTQYF. CDR3 DNA sequence: TGTGCCAGCAGTTTGATCAGACTAGCGGGAGTAACAGATACGCAGTATTTT.

This clonotype was picked up many times. The chain is built from TRBV12-3 or TRBV12-4 and TRBJ2-7, with 7 bases matching TRBD2. This CDR3 spans 16 amino acids. Trimming took 1 base from V and 3 from J; bases not matched to a gene: 9. Here the CDR3 DNA reads TGTGCCAGCAGTTTAGGTGTGGCGGGAGTAATCTACGAGCAGTACTTC. It translates to CASSLGVAGVIYEQYF.

This clonotype was counted between two and nine times. The V call is TRBV6-5, the J call TRBJ2-1; D call uncertain. Germline V gene data show CDR1 as MNHEY and CDR2 as SVGAGI. V shed 0 bases and J shed 6 bases, with 21 bases lying between them. There are 18 residues in the CDR3. CDR3 nucleotides: TGTGCCAGCAGTTACTCTCTGATGGGGTACCCAACCGGCAATGAGCAGTTCTTC. It specifies CASSYSLMGYPTGNEQFF.

In DNA, the CDR3 is TGTGCCAGTAGTATTTCTCTAATCGGTCCTCACGAGCAGTACTTC. It specifies CASSISLIGPHEQYF. The rearrangement joins TRBV19 to TRBJ2-7; D remains unclear. Germline loops: CDR1 LNHDA, CDR2 SQIVND (reference sequence). The ends were cut back, 3 bases at V and 5 bases at J, with 17 bases in the middle. This CDR3 has 15 residues.

V is TRBV7-9 and J is TRBJ2-5; weak D call: TRBD2 (5 bases). The CDR3 has 14 amino acids. Germline CDR1 reads SEHNR; CDR2 reads FQNEAQ (reference sequence). Trimming pared 3 bases from V and 5 bases from J, leaving 13 bases between. This chain's CDR3 is CASSFDIRGETQYF. CDR3 in DNA: TGTGCCAGCAGCTTTGACATTAGAGGGGAGACCCAGTACTTC.